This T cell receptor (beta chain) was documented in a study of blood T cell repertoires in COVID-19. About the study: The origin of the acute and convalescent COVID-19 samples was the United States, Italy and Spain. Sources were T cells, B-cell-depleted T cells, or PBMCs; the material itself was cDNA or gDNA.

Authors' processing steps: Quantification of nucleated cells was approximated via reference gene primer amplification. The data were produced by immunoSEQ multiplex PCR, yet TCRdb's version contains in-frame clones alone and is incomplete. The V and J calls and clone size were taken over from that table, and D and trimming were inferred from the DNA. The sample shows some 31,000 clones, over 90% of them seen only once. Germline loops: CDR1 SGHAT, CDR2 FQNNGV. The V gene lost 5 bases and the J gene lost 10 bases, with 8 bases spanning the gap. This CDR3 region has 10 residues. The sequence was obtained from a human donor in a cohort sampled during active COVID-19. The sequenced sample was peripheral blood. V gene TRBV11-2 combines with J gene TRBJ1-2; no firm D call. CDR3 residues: CASSHSVYTF. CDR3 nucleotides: TGTGCCAGCAGCCACTCCGTCTACACCTTC.